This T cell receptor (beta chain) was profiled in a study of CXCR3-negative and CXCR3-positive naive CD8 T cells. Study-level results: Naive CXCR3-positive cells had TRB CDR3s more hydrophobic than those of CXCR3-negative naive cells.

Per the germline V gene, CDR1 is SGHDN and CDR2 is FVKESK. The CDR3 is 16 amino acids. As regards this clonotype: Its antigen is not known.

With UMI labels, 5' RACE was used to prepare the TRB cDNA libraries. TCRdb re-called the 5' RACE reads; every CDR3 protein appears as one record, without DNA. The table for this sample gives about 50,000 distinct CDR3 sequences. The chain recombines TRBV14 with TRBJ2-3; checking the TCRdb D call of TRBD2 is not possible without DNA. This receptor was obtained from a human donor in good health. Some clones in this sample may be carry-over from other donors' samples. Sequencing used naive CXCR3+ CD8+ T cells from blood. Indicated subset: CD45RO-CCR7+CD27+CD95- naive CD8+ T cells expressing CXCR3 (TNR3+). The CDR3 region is CASSELAGGHMDTQYF. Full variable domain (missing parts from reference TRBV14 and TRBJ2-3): EAGVTQFPSHSVIEKGQTVTLRCDPISGHDNLYWYRRVMGKEIKFLLHFVKESKQDESGMPNNRFLAERTGGTYSTLKVQPAELEDSGVYFCASSELAGGHMDTQYFGPGTRLTVL.